This T cell receptor (beta chain) was recorded in a study of OX40 agonist ivuxolimab in advanced cancers. At the level of the study: Patients receiving dose escalation had hepatocellular carcinoma, melanoma, renal cell or head and neck cancer.

Blood got drawn at baseline, again on cycle 4 day 1, and then on cycle 7 day 1. Germline assignment: CDR1 SGHRS and CDR2 YFSETQ. Germline trimming cut 5 bases from V and 4 bases from J; bases unmatched to any gene: 5. CDR3 size: 15 residues. Repertoires were generated with immunoSEQ multiplex PCR, while TCRdb's copy carries only in-frame clones and drops some. The sample carries over 65,000 clones, roughly 90% recorded once. This rearrangement joins TRBV5-1 to TRBJ2-3; TRBD2 matches 12 bases. Sequencing was performed on CD4+ or CD8+ T cells sorted from blood, taken in a trial of the OX40 agonist ivuxolimab. This TCR derives from an adult with an advanced solid tumor such as melanoma, head and neck, liver or kidney cancer. The CDR3 DNA reads TGCGCCAGCAGGCTTGGGACTAGCGGGCCAGATACGCAGTATTTT. Its protein product is CASRLGTSGPDTQYF.